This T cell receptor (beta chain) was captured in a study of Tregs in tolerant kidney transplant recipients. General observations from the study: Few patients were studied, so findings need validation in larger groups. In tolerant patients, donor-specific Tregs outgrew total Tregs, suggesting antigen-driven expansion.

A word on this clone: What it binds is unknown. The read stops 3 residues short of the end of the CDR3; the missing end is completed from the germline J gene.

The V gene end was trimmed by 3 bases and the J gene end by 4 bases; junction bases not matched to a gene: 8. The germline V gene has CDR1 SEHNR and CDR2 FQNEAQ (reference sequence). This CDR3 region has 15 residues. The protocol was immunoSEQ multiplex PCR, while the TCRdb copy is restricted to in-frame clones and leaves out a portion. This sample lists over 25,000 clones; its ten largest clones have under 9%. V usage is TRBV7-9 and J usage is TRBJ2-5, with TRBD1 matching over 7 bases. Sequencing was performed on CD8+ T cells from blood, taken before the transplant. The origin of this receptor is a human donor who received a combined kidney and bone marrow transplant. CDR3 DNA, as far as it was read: TGTGCCAGCAGCTTCGACAGGGCCTCTGGAGAGACC. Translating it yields CASSFDRASGET. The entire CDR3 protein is CASSFDRASGETQYF.